Each of the 17 T cell receptor beta chains below was sequenced from the same sample in a study of T-cell reconstitution after alpha-beta-depleted transplantation in children. A TCRbeta library incorporating unique molecular identifiers was prepared. TCRdb processed the PCR reads anew with MiXCR; each CDR3 protein has one entry. The repertoire has approximately 1,000,000 distinct CDR3 sequences, roughly 29% of them found once; the top ten carry more than 25%. This specimen was PBMCs, mostly from graft donor cells, taken 360 days after TCRalphabeta/CD19-depleted stem cell transplant. The receptors originated from a boy under two years old who had a stem cell transplant for SCID, so the T cells may come from the graft donor.

This clonotype has a handful of counts. The chain has TRBV5-5 and TRBJ2-1, with TRBD1 matching over 10 bases. CDR1 is SGHKS and CDR2 is YYEKEE in the germline V gene (reference sequence). The CDR3 length is 17 residues. Germline trimming cut 3 bases from V and 1 base from J; bases unmatched to any gene: 7. CDR3 in DNA: TGTGCCAGCAGCTCGACAGGGGGCGGGGGATCCTACAATGAGCAGTTCTTC. Its protein product is CASSSTGGGGSYNEQFF.

This clonotype was seen a handful of times. The chain carries TRBV28 and TRBJ1-4; D might be TRBD1 (6 bases). Trimming removed 3 bases from V and 1 base from J, with 24 bases in between. This CDR3 spans 20 amino acids. The germline V gene encodes CDR1 MDHEN and CDR2 SYDVKM. The CDR3 loop reads CASSFPGSLVGGETNEKLFF. CDR3 bases: TGTGCCAGCAGTTTCCCCGGTTCTTTAGTGGGGGGCGAAACTAATGAAAAACTGTTTTTT.

CDR3: CASSFRTGAHEQYF. CDR3 coding DNA: TGTGCCAGCAGCTTCAGGACAGGAGCTCACGAGCAGTACTTC. The V and J genes are TRBV7-9 and TRBJ2-7; 7 positions agree with TRBD1. V was pared by 3 bases and J by 5 bases, with 7 bases of the junction left unmatched. This CDR3 is 14 amino acids long. Germline CDR1 is SEHNR and CDR2 is FQNEAQ (reference sequence).

V and J are TRBV15 and TRBJ2-4; maybe TRBD2 (6 bases). V was trimmed by 1 base and J by 0 bases, leaving 16 bases between them. CDR1 is LNHNV and CDR2 is YYDKDF in the germline V gene (reference sequence). The CDR3 is 18 residues long. The CDR3 DNA follows: TGTGCCACCAGCAGAGGCCGGGACTCAGGAAAAGCCAAAAACATTCAGTACTTC. It encodes CATSRGRDSGKAKNIQYF.

This chain connects TRBV7-9 to TRBJ2-3; 9 bases are a match to TRBD2. The CDR3 consists of 16 residues. In germline, CDR1 is SEHNR, CDR2 FQNEAQ (reference sequence). With 5 bases clipped from V and 1 base from J, the junction kept 7 bases outside the gene matches. The CDR3: CASSPTSGTGTDTQYF. The CDR3 DNA reads as TGTGCCAGCAGCCCGACTAGCGGAACCGGCACAGATACGCAGTATTTT.

This clonotype was picked up a small number of times. This chain links TRBV5-1 with TRBJ1-5, with D perhaps TRBD1 (6 bases). The germline V gene has CDR1 SGHRS and CDR2 YFSETQ. V lost 5 bases to trimming and J lost 0 bases, with 12 bases between them. The length of the CDR3 is 15 residues. CDR3 in DNA: TGCGCCAGCAGGTTGACAGGCTCTAGCAATCAGCCCCAGCATTTT. It is translated as CASRLTGSSNQPQHF.

This clonotype was seen a handful of times. The chain uses TRBV24-1 and TRBJ1-1, with D perhaps TRBD1 (6 bases). CDR3 length: 16 amino acids. Germline V gene sequence: CDR1 KGHDR, CDR2 SFDVKD. The germline V and J ends were trimmed by 7 bases and 3 bases, with 20 bases remaining between them. The CDR3 is CATRLRGARADTEAFF. The CDR3 DNA is TGTGCCACCAGGCTACGGGGGGCCAGGGCGGACACTGAAGCTTTCTTT.

The chain is built from TRBV7-2 and TRBJ2-5, with TRBD1 identical over 7 bases. This CDR3 has 14 residues. The J segment lost 5 bases and the V segment lost 4 bases, leaving 7 bases of the junction unmatched. Germline CDR1 and CDR2: SGHTA and FQGNSA. CDR3 bases: TGTGCCAGCAGCTCCGACAGGGCCATGGAGACCCAGTACTTC. Translating gives CASSSDRAMETQYF.

This clonotype was picked up a small number of times. J is TRBJ2-7 and V is TRBV29-1; 7 nucleotides line up with TRBD2. The junction had 8 bases not matched to a gene; V was cut back by 1 base and J by 2 bases. The CDR3 runs to 15 residues. The germline CDR1 and CDR2 sequences are SQVTM and ANQGSEA. The CDR3 is CSVEGDTAGTYEQYF. The CDR3 DNA is TGCAGCGTTGAAGGAGATACAGCGGGAACCTACGAGCAGTACTTC.

This chain connects TRBV11-2 to TRBJ2-7; 10 bases align to TRBD2. The CDR3 runs to 20 residues. J lost 0 bases, V lost 5 bases, and 19 bases had no gene match. Germline CDR1 is SGHAT and CDR2 is FQNNGV. In DNA form, the CDR3 reads TGTGCCAGCAGCCCCGGGTTATGGAGGCTAGCGGGGGCCTCCTCCTACGAGCAGTACTTC. Encoded protein: CASSPGLWRLAGASSYEQYF.

The genes are TRBV12-3 or TRBV12-4 and TRBJ2-1; TRBD2 matches 12 bases. V shed 0 bases, J shed 10 bases, and the junction held 7 bases outside the gene matches. This CDR3 has 16 residues. DNA of the CDR3: TGTGCCAGCAGTTTAGCGCTAGCGGGGGGGTATGAGGAGCAGTTCTTC. Encoded protein: CASSLALAGGYEEQFF.

V gene TRBV14 combines with J gene TRBJ2-1, with TRBD2 matching 7 bases. The CDR3 runs 15 residues. The germline V gene has CDR1 SGHDN and CDR2 FVKESK. Trimming at V came to 1 base and at J to 5 bases, leaving 5 bases not matched to a gene. The CDR3 DNA reads as TGTGCCAGCAGCCAAGTGGGCGGGGGACACAATGAGCAGTTCTTC. This sequence encodes CASSQVGGGHNEQFF.

This clonotype was seen more than once but under ten times. The chain combines TRBV25-1 with TRBJ1-6; 10 nucleotides line up with TRBD1. V shed 1 base, J shed 18 bases, and the junction held 3 bases outside the gene matches. This CDR3 region has 12 residues. CDR1 is MGHDK, CDR2 SYGVNS, per germline. The CDR3 DNA sequence: TGTGCCAGCAGTGAATCGGGACAGGGGTACCACTTT. Translation: CASSESGQGYHF.

This clonotype was detected a few times. The rearrangement links TRBV7-3 to TRBJ1-4, with 7 nucleotides matching TRBD1. CDR1 is SGHTA, CDR2 FQGTGA, per germline. This CDR3 has 15 amino acids. The ends lost 5 bases at V and 7 bases at J; junction bases unmatched: 10. In nucleotides, the CDR3 is TGTGCCAGCAGCCCCACAGGGGCGGTCGGTGAAAAACTGTTTTTT. Its protein is CASSPTGAVGEKLFF.

The gene calls are TRBV5-1 and TRBJ1-4; no definite D call. CDR3 length: 16 amino acids. Germline CDR1 reads SGHRS; CDR2 reads YFSETQ. With 0 bases removed from V and 4 bases from J, the gap between germline ends came to 13 bases. The CDR3 is CASSLDLRDINEKLFF. The CDR3 coding sequence is TGCGCCAGCAGCTTGGATCTGCGGGATATTAATGAAAAACTGTTTTTT. The complete variable domain, with remaining parts taken from reference TRBV5-1 and TRBJ1-4, reads KAGVTQTPRYLIKTRGQQVTLSCSPISGHRSVSWYQQTPGQGLQFLFEYFSETQRNKGNFPGRFSGRQFSNSRSEMNVSTLELGDSALYLCASSLDLRDINEKLFFGSGTQLSVL.

The chain combines TRBV5-1 with TRBJ1-3; D remains ambiguous. CDR1 and CDR2 (germline): SGHRS, YFSETQ. The CDR3 consists of 14 residues. Trimming took 2 bases from V and 8 from J, leaving 14 bases between them. CDR3 sequence (DNA): TGCGCCAGCAGCTTCAAGGGCCCCTCGGACACCATATATTTT. Residues: CASSFKGPSDTIYF.

This sequence joins TRBV5-1 and TRBJ1-4; possible D gene TRBD1, 5 bases. Germline V lookup: CDR1 SGHRS, CDR2 YFSETQ. The CDR3 spans 15 residues. V was shortened by 2 bases and J by 8 bases, with 16 bases between the two germline ends. The CDR3 loop is CASSFSRVQGEKLFF. CDR3 DNA: TGCGCCAGCAGCTTTAGCAGGGTCCAAGGAGAAAAACTGTTTTTT.